Listed here are 8 T cell receptor beta chains from one sample, sequenced in a study of neurological immune-mediated disorders. TCRdb used MiXCR to reprocess the 5' RACE reads, holding one entry per CDR3 protein. The sample consists of some 21,000 distinct CDR3 sequences, 5% to 7% of them appearing once. Specimen: CD8+ T cells from blood. The source is a man younger than 35 in good health.

The V and J genes are TRBV5-6 and TRBJ1-1; D call uncertain. Per the germline V gene, CDR1 is SGHDT and CDR2 is YYEEEE. Trimming cost V 5 bases and J 1 base, with 3 bases left between them. This CDR3 contains 11 residues. The CDR3 DNA reads TGTGCCAGCAGTACGAACACTGAAGCTTTCTTT. Its protein is CASSTNTEAFF.

This clonotype showed up many times. The chain combines TRBV7-2 with TRBJ2-5, with no clear D. This CDR3 region has 13 residues. Germline CDR1 reads SGHTA; CDR2 reads FQGNSA. The V gene lost 6 bases and the J gene lost 0 bases, with 8 bases spanning the gap. The CDR3 loop is CASRNGYQETQYF. The CDR3 DNA follows: TGTGCCAGCAGGAACGGGTACCAAGAGACCCAGTACTTC.

This clonotype was seen more than once but under ten times. The chain uses TRBV4-3 and TRBJ1-6; D is uncertain. V was trimmed by 0 bases and J by 6 bases, leaving 3 bases between them. CDR3 length: 13 amino acids. Germline CDR1 reads LGHNA; CDR2 reads YSLEER. The CDR3 DNA reads as TGCGCCAGCAGCCAAGATAGTAATTCACCCCTCCACTTT. Translated: CASSQDSNSPLHF.

CDR3 loop: CASSLLGVRSYNSPLHF. The CDR3 bases are TGCGCCAGCAGCTTGTTGGGGGTCCGCTCCTATAATTCACCCCTCCACTTT. The gene calls are TRBV5-1 and TRBJ1-6; possible D gene TRBD1, 5 bases. The CDR3 sequence is 17 residues long. Trimming pared 1 base from V and 0 bases from J, leaving 11 bases between. Per the germline V gene, CDR1 is SGHRS and CDR2 is YFSETQ. Supplemented by reference TRBV5-1 and TRBJ1-6, the full variable domain reads KAGVTQTPRYLIKTRGQQVTLSCSPISGHRSVSWYQQTPGQGLQFLFEYFSETQRNKGNFPGRFSGRQFSNSRSEMNVSTLELGDSALYLCASSLLGVRSYNSPLHFGNGTRLTVT.

This clonotype was recorded at least ten times. The chain employs TRBV7-2 and TRBJ1-2, with D tentatively TRBD1 (6 bases). Germline loops: CDR1 SGHTA, CDR2 FQGNSA. This CDR3 is 15 amino acids long. The V end was cut by 4 bases, the J end by 3 bases, with 15 bases between. CDR3 protein: CASSSTGRLDYGYTF. The CDR3 region has the DNA TGTGCCAGCAGCTCCACAGGGCGTCTTGACTATGGCTACACCTTC. Looking up the rest from reference TRBV7-2 and TRBJ1-2 gives the full variable domain: GAGVSQSPSNKVTEKGKDVELRCDPISGHTALYWYRQSLGQGLEFLIYFQGNSAPDKSGLPSDRFSAERTGGSVSTLTIQRTQQEDSAVYLCASSSTGRLDYGYTFGSGTRLTVV.

This clonotype occurred many times. V and J are TRBV7-3 and TRBJ2-5; perhaps TRBD1 as D (6 bases). Trimming removed 0 bases from V and 5 bases from J, with 10 bases in between. This CDR3 region has 14 residues. Germline CDR1 is SGHTA and CDR2 is FQGTGA. The CDR3 bases are TGTGCCAGCAGCTTAACGGGGGCGACGGAGACCCAGTACTTC. Translation: CASSLTGATETQYF.

Ten or more counts support this clonotype. The chain uses TRBV20-1 and TRBJ1-6; perhaps TRBD1 as D (6 bases). Looked up from germline, CDR1 is DFQATT and CDR2 is SNEGSKA (reference sequence). Trimming took 6 bases from V and 7 from J, leaving 16 bases between them. This CDR3 is 14 amino acids long. The CDR3 nucleotides are TGCAGTGCGATACAGGGTTCGGGCAATTCACCCCTCCACTTT. Its protein product is CSAIQGSGNSPLHF.

This clonotype was recorded many times. The genes are TRBV5-1 and TRBJ1-1; D gene uncertain. The CDR3 contains 14 residues. In germline, CDR1 is SGHRS, CDR2 YFSETQ. V was clipped by 0 bases and J by 3 bases, with 9 bases between them. The CDR3 coding sequence is TGCGCCAGCAGCTTGGACAGAGTTGACACTGAAGCTTTCTTT. Amino acids: CASSLDRVDTEAFF.